These 7 T cell receptor beta chains share one sample of origin, sequenced in a study of CD8+ T cells in alopecia areata. Once RNA had been extracted, it was reverse transcribed into cDNA to act as the sequencing template. Sequenced by immunoSEQ multiplex PCR; TCRdb stores in-frame clones only, minus some. This sample has approximately 100,000 clones; around 59% occur once, and the top ten carry roughly 9%. Material: CD4+ T cells sorted from blood. The receptors were gathered from a human donor in good health.

This chain links TRBV7-2 with TRBJ2-2; D might be TRBD1 or TRBD2, each matching 5 bases. Germline lookup yields CDR1 SGHTA and CDR2 FQGNSA. This CDR3 is 15 amino acids long. With 5 bases removed from V and 1 base from J, the gap between germline ends came to 11 bases. The CDR3 nucleotides read TGTGCCAGCAGCCCCCGTGGGGGGAACACCGGGGAGCTGTTTTTT. Residues: CASSPRGGNTGELFF.

This clone was seen a few times. The rearrangement links TRBV29-1 to TRBJ2-1; TRBD2 matches at 14 bases. The length of the CDR3 is 13 residues. The germline CDR1 and CDR2 sequences are SQVTM and ANQGSEA. The J segment lost 10 bases and the V segment lost 8 bases, leaving 7 bases of the junction unmatched. The CDR3 DNA sequence: TGCAGCTCCGGGACTAGCGGGGGTAGAGAGCAGTTCTTC. This codes for CSSGTSGGREQFF.

This chain connects TRBV5-4 to TRBJ2-2, with TRBD2 matching over 7 bases. The CDR3 loop spans 16 amino acids. Unmatched junction bases numbered 11, after V lost 3 bases and J lost 6 bases. CDR1 is SGHNT, CDR2 YYREEE, per germline (reference sequence). The CDR3 nucleotides are TGTGCCAGCAGCTCGGGAGGCGGGGGTCAAGCCGGGGAGCTGTTTTTT. This codes for CASSSGGGGQAGELFF.

The rearrangement uses TRBV30 and TRBJ2-7, with D perhaps TRBD1 (5 bases). The CDR3 length is 15 residues. V shed 0 bases and J shed 0 bases, with 12 bases lying between them. The V gene's germline CDR1 is GTSNPN and CDR2 SVGIG (reference sequence). CDR3 coding DNA: TGTGCCTGGAGTGTAGGGGCACTGAGCTCCTACGAGCAGTACTTC. Translated, it gives CAWSVGALSSYEQYF.

This chain uses TRBV4-1 with TRBJ2-4, with D maybe TRBD2 (5 bases). CDR1 is MGHRA and CDR2 is YSYEKL in the germline V gene. V gave up 7 bases and J gave up 0 bases, with 22 bases separating them. The CDR3 has 18 amino acids. In DNA, the CDR3 is TGCGCCAGCATGCCAGGTGTTGGGAGAAACCTAGCCAAAAACATTCAGTACTTC. Its protein product is CASMPGVGRNLAKNIQYF.

This chain joins TRBV27 and TRBJ1-1; tentatively, D is TRBD1 (5 bases). Trimming left V 3 bases short and J 3 bases short, with 8 bases between. The germline V gene encodes CDR1 MNHEY and CDR2 SMNVEV (reference sequence). The CDR3 runs 13 residues. In DNA, the CDR3 is TGTGCCAGCAGTTTCCGGGGGTACACTGAAGCTTTCTTT. It specifies CASSFRGYTEAFF.

This chain joins TRBV4-1 and TRBJ1-1; D may be TRBD1 (5 bases). Trimming stripped 0 bases from V and 10 bases from J, with 18 bases between. Germline V gene lookup returns CDR1 MGHRA and CDR2 YSYEKL. CDR3 length: 15 residues. Here the CDR3 DNA reads TGCGCCAGCAGCCAAGATCTTTTTTCGGCCGGGGGAGCTTTCTTT. It codes for CASSQDLFSAGGAFF.